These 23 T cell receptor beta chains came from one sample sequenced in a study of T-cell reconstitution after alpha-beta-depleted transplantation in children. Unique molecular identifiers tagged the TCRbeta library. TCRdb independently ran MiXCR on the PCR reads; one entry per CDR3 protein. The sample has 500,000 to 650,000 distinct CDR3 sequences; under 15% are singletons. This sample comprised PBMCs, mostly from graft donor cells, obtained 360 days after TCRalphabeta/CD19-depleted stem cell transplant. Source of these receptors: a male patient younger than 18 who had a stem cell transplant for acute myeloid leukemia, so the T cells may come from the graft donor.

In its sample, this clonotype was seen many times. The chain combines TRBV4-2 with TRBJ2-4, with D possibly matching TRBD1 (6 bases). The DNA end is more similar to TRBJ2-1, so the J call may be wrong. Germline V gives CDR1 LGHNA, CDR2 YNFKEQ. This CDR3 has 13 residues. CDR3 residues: CASSPTGTHFQFF. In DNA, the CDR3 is TGTGCCAGCAGCCCCACCGGGACACATTTTCAGTTCTTC.

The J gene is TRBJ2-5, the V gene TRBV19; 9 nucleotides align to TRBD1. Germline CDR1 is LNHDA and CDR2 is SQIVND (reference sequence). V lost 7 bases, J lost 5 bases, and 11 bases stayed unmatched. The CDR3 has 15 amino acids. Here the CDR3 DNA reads TGTGCCAGTACCACAGGGGGCGGAATTGGCGAGACCCAGTACTTC. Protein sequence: CASTTGGGIGETQYF.

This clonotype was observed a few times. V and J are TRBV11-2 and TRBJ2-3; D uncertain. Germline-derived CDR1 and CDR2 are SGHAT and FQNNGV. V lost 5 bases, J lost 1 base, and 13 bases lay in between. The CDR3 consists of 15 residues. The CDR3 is CASSLSPRGTDTQYF. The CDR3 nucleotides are TGTGCCAGCAGCCTCTCCCCCCGGGGCACAGATACGCAGTATTTT.

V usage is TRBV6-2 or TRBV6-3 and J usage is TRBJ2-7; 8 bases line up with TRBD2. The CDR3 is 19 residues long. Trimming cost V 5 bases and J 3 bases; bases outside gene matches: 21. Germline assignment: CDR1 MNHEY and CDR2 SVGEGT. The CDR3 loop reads CASSAPRASGHHTIYEQYF. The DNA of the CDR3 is TGTGCCAGCAGTGCTCCCAGGGCTAGCGGGCATCATACTATCTACGAGCAGTACTTC.

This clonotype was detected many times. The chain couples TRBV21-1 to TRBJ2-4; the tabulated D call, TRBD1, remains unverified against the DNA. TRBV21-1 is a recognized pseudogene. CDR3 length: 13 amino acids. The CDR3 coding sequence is TGTGGTAGAGACAGGGTCGTCAAAAACATTCAGTACTTC. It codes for CGRDRVVKNIQYF.

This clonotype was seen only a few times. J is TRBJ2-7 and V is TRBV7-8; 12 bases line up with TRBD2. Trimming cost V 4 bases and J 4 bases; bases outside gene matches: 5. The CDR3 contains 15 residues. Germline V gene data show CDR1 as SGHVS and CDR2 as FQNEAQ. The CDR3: CASSWPTSGSYEQYF. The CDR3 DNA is TGTGCCAGCAGCTGGCCGACTAGCGGGAGTTACGAGCAGTACTTC.

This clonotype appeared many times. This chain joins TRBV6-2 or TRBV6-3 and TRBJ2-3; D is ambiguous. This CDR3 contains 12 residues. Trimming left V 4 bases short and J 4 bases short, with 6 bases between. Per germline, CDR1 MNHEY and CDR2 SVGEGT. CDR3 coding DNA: TGTGCCAGCAGTTCCCTGCCAGATACGCAGTATTTT. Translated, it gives CASSSLPDTQYF.

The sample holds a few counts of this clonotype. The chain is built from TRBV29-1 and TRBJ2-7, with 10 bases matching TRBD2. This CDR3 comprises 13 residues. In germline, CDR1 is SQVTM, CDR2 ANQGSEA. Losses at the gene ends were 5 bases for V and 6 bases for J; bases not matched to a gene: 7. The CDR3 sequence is CSVKPGLASEQYF. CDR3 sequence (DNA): TGCAGCGTTAAGCCGGGACTAGCGAGCGAGCAGTACTTC.

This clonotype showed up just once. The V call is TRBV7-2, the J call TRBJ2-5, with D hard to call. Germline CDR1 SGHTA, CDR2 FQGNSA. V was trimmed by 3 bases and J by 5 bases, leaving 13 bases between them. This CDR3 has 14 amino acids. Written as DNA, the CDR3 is TGTGCCAGCAGCTTGGGCTCACTTGGGGAGACCCAGTACTTC. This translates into CASSLGSLGETQYF.

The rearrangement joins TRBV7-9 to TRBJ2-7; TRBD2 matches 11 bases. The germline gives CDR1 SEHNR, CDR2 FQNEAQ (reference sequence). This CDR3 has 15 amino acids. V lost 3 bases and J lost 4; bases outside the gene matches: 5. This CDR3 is CASSFPTSGIYEQYF. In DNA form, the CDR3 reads TGTGCCAGCAGCTTTCCGACTAGCGGGATATACGAGCAGTACTTC.

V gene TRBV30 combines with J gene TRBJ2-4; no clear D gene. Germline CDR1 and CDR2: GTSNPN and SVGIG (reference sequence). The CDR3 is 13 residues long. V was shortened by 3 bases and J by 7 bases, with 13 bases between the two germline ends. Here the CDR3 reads CAWRGRVVNIQYF. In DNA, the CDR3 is TGTGCCTGGAGGGGCAGAGTGGTGAACATTCAGTACTTC.

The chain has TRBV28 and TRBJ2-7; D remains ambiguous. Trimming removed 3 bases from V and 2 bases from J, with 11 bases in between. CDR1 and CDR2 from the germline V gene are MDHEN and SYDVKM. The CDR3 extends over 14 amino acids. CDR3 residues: CASSFPPYAYEQYF. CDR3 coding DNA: TGTGCCAGCAGTTTCCCCCCGTATGCCTACGAGCAGTACTTC.

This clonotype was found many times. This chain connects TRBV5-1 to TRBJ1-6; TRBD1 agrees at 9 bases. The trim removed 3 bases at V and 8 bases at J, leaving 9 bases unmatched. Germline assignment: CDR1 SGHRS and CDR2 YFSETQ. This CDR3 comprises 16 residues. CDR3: CASSSNRDREYSPLHF. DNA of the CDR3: TGCGCCAGCAGCTCAAACCGGGACAGGGAGTATTCACCCCTCCACTTT.

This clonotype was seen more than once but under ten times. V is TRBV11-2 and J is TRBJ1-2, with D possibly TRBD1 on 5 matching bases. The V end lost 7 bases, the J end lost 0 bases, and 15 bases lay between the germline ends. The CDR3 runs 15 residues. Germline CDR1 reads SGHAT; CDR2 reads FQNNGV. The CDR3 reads CASTSGPAANYGYTF. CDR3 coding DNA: TGTGCCAGCACCTCGGGACCGGCAGCTAACTATGGCTACACCTTC.

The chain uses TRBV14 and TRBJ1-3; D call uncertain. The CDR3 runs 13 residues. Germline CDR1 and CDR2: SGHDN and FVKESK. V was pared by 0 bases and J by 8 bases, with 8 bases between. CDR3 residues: CASSQEKGYTIYF. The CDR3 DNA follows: TGTGCCAGCAGCCAAGAAAAGGGTTACACCATATATTTT.

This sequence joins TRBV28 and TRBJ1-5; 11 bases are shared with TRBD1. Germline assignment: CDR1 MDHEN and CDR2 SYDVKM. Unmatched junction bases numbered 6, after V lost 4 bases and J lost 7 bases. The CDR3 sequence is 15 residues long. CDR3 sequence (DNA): TGTGCCAGCAGTTCAAGGACAGGGGGCTACCAGCCCCAGCATTTT. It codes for CASSSRTGGYQPQHF.

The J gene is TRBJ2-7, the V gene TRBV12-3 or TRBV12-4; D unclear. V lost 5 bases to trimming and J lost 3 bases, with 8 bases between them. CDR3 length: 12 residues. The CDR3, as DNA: TGTGCCAGCAGTCACTTGTTCTACGAGCAGTACTTC. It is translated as CASSHLFYEQYF.

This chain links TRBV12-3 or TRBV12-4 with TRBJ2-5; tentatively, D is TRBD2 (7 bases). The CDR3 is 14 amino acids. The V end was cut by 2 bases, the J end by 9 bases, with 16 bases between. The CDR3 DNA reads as TGTGCCAGCAGTTTACTCGGGGTAGGGGGGGCCCAGTACTTC. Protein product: CASSLLGVGGAQYF.

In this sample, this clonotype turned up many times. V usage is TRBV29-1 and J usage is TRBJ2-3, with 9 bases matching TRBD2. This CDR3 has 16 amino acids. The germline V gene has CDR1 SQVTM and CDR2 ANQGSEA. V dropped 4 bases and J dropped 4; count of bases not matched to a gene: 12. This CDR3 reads CSVAPVGREGPDTQYF. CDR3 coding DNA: TGCAGCGTTGCCCCAGTTGGGCGGGAGGGCCCAGATACGCAGTATTTT.

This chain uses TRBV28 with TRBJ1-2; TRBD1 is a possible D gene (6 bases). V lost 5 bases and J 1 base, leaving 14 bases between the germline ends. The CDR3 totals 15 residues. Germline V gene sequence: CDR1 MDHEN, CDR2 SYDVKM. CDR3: CASSPSDRINYGYTF. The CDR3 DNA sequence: TGTGCCAGCAGTCCTTCGGACAGAATTAACTATGGCTACACCTTC.

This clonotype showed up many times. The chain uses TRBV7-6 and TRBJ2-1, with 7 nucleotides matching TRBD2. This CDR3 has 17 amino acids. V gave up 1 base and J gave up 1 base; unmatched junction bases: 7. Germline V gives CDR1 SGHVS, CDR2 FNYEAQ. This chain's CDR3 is CASSLGGGRTSYNEQFF. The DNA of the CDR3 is TGTGCCAGCAGCTTAGGGGGCGGGAGAACGTCCTACAATGAGCAGTTCTTC.

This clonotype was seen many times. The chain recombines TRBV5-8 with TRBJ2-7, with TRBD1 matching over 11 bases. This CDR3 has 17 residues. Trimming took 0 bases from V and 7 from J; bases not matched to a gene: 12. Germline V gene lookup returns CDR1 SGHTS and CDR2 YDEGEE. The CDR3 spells CASSLGTGGDGMEEQYF. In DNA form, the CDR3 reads TGTGCCAGCAGCTTGGGGACAGGGGGCGACGGGATGGAAGAGCAGTACTTC.

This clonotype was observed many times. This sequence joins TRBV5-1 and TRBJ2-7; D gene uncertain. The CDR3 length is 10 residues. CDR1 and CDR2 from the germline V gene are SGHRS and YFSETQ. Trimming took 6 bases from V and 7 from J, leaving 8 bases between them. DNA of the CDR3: TGCGCCAGCACCCAGCGAGAGCAGTACTTC. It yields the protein CASTQREQYF.